The T cell receptor beta chain described here comes from a study of CDR3 diversity in severe acne. This clonotype was found a few times. This CDR3 is built from 16 residues. Trimming removed 9 bases from V and 2 bases from J, with 19 bases in between. In germline, CDR1 is KGHDR, CDR2 SFDVKD. TCRdb re-called the PCR reads with MiXCR, one entry per CDR3 protein. The data show about 84,000 distinct CDR3 sequences, approximately 51% seen once. The chain uses TRBV24-1 and TRBJ1-3, with D possibly TRBD1 on 5 matching bases. The sequenced sample consisted of blood. This TCR was sampled from a male donor in good health, without acne. CDR3 coding DNA: TGTGCCACCGGAGTGGGCGAGGGGAGAGCTGGAAACACCATATATTTT. The encoded protein is CATGVGEGRAGNTIYF.